This TCR beta chain was sequenced in a study of identical twins. Study outcomes and limitations: Donors were not followed over many years; analysis was cross-sectional. Clonotypes of the beta chain that were abundant in cord blood carried fewer insertions (memory repertoires showed none).

A word on this clonotype: Its antigen is not identified.

This CDR3 is built from 15 residues. From germline, CDR1 is SGHRS and CDR2 YFSETQ. V dropped 5 bases and J dropped 2 bases, with 13 bases sitting between them. A universal primer binding site was introduced by template switching. The final cDNA contained unique molecular identifiers. TCRdb re-derived calls from the 5' RACE reads in MiXCR, one entry per CDR3 protein. The data hold about 460,000 distinct CDR3 sequences, with approximately 15% observed a single time. The data also belong to a second study, concerning yellow fever vaccine responses in identical twins. That work contributes: Twins reportedly appeared to share part of their vaccine T cell response while keeping part individual.

The receptor comes from a woman younger than 35 in good health. The sample taken for sequencing was CD4+ T cells sorted from blood. The rearrangement uses TRBV5-1 and TRBJ2-2; a possible D gene is TRBD1 (6 bases). The CDR3 is CASRDQGTNTGELFF. The DNA for the CDR3 is TGCGCCAGCAGGGACCAGGGGACCAACACCGGGGAGCTGTTTTTT. The full variable domain, completed using reference TRBV5-1 and TRBJ2-2, is KAGVTQTPRYLIKTRGQQVTLSCSPISGHRSVSWYQQTPGQGLQFLFEYFSETQRNKGNFPGRFSGRQFSNSRSEMNVSTLELGDSALYLCASRDQGTNTGELFFGEGSRLTVL.